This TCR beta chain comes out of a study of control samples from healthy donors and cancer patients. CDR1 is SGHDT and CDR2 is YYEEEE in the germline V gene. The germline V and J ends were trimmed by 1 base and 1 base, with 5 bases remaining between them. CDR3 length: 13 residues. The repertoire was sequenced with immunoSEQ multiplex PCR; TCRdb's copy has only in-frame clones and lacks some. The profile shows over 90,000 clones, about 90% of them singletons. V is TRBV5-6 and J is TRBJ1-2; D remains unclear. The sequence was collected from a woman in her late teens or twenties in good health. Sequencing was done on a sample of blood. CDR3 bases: TGTGCCAGCAGCTTGAAGATTAACTATGGCTACACCTTC. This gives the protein CASSLKINYGYTF.